Each of the 3 T cell receptor beta chains below was sequenced from the same sample in a study of blood T cell repertoires in COVID-19. TCRdb's copy holds only in-frame clones and misses some; the assay was immunoSEQ multiplex PCR. The sample lists roughly 180,000 clones, roughly 86% occurring once. Sample: peripheral blood. These receptors were taken from a man in his forties who had recovered from COVID-19.

This chain's CDR3 is CASSPGSGSGTETQYF. In DNA form, the CDR3 reads TGTGCCAGCAGCCCTGGAAGCGGGAGTGGAACAGAGACCCAGTACTTC. V gene TRBV5-4 combines with J gene TRBJ2-5; the match to TRBD2 covers 8 bases. Trimming removed 4 bases from V and 4 bases from J; junction bases left unmatched: 12. From germline, CDR1 is SGHNT and CDR2 YYREEE (reference sequence). This CDR3 contains 16 residues.

This chain joins TRBV6-5 and TRBJ1-3; TRBD1 is a possible D gene (5 bases). The germline V gene has CDR1 MNHEY and CDR2 SVGAGI. This CDR3 comprises 13 residues. V shed 10 bases and J shed 2 bases, with 12 bases lying between them. The chain's CDR3 is CATQEGAGNTIYF. The DNA for the CDR3 is TGTGCCACCCAAGAAGGGGCTGGAAACACCATATATTTT.

In this sample, this clone turned up a few times. The CDR3 sequence is CASGTGVSGANVLTF. The CDR3, as DNA: TGTGCCAGCGGGACAGGGGTCTCTGGGGCCAACGTCCTGACTTTC. The chain uses TRBV6-5 and TRBJ2-6, with 10 bases fitting TRBD1. Germline CDR1 and CDR2: MNHEY and SVGAGI. The V and J ends lost 8 bases and 0 bases, in that order; junction bases with no gene match: 1. The CDR3 contains 15 residues.